Below, 9 T cell receptor beta chains from the same sample are listed, as sequenced in a study of control samples from healthy donors and cancer patients. Generated by immunoSEQ multiplex PCR, the TCRdb table keeps only in-frame clones and is missing some. There are about 130,000 clones in the sample; roughly 90% occur only once, and about 3.4% lies in the top ten. Sequenced material: blood. The receptor source for this set is a man between 50 and 59 years old in good health.

This chain joins TRBV12-3 or TRBV12-4 and TRBJ1-2; TRBD1 matches 7 bases. V was clipped by 1 base and J by 8 bases; unmatched bases: 4. The CDR3 spans 13 residues. Here the CDR3 DNA reads TGTGCCAGCAGTTTAGAGGGGGCTGGGGGCTACACCTTC. Its translation is CASSLEGAGGYTF.

Here the CDR3 reads CASSGGGALSGELFF. The CDR3 nucleotides are TGTGCCAGCAGTGGAGGGGGGGCGCTTTCCGGGGAGCTGTTTTTT. V is TRBV2 and J is TRBJ2-2; a weak D match, TRBD2 (7 bases). The CDR3 has 15 residues. With 4 bases removed from V and 6 bases from J, the gap between germline ends came to 15 bases. CDR1 and CDR2 (germline): SNHLY, FYNNEI.

This clone was seen just once. The genes are TRBV11-2 and TRBJ1-2, with TRBD1 matching over 8 bases. Germline V gives CDR1 SGHAT, CDR2 FQNNGV. This CDR3 region has 17 residues. The V gene end was trimmed by 5 bases and the J gene end by 0 bases; junction bases not matched to a gene: 11. The CDR3 nucleotides are TGTGCCAGCAGCGGTTACGCAGGGGGCGGCCCTAACTATGGCTACACCTTC. It specifies CASSGYAGGGPNYGYTF.

CDR3 DNA: TGTGCCAGTAGTACGGAAGGGACAGGGGCTGGCTACACCTTC. Translation gives CASSTEGTGAGYTF. The V and J genes are TRBV19 and TRBJ1-2; 10 bases fit TRBD1. The V segment lost 4 bases and the J segment 7 bases; nucleotides outside the gene matches: 6. There are 14 residues in the CDR3. CDR1 LNHDA and CDR2 SQIVND come from the germline V gene (reference sequence).

This chain uses TRBV6-6 with TRBJ2-1, with 10 bases aligning to TRBD2. Germline V lookup: CDR1 MNHNY, CDR2 SVGAGI (reference sequence). The V segment lost 2 bases and the J segment 4 bases; nucleotides outside the gene matches: 5. There are 16 residues in the CDR3. In DNA, the CDR3 is TGTGCCAGCAGTTACACGACTAGCGGGCTTTACAATGAGCAGTTCTTC. It encodes CASSYTTSGLYNEQFF.

V and J are TRBV2 and TRBJ2-7; tentatively, D is TRBD1 (5 bases). Germline V gene data show CDR1 as SNHLY and CDR2 as FYNNEI. Trimming cost V 6 bases and J 3 bases, with 15 bases left between them. This CDR3 contains 14 residues. CDR3 region: CASSPQGMFYEQYF. The DNA for the CDR3 is TGTGCCAGCAGCCCTCAGGGTATGTTCTACGAGCAGTACTTC.

V is TRBV7-2 and J is TRBJ2-3; 12 bases map to TRBD2. The junction had 3 bases not matched to a gene; V was cut back by 5 bases and J by 0 bases. The CDR3 runs 16 residues. Germline CDR1 reads SGHTA; CDR2 reads FQGNSA. The CDR3 bases are TGTGCCAGCAGCGTGGGGACTAGCGGGAGCACAGATACGCAGTATTTT. It encodes CASSVGTSGSTDTQYF.

This chain uses TRBV5-7 with TRBJ2-3; D not resolved. TRBV5-7 is identified as an open reading frame with a role that is uncertain. Trimming took 0 bases from V and 0 from J, leaving 8 bases between them. The CDR3 is 15 amino acids. CDR3 protein: CASSLVRFSTDTQYF. CDR3 nucleotide sequence: TGTGCCAGCAGCTTGGTTAGGTTTAGCACAGATACGCAGTATTTT.

The rearrangement links TRBV5-6 to TRBJ2-2; no reliable D call. The CDR3 has 16 residues. In germline, CDR1 is SGHDT, CDR2 YYEEEE. The V gene lost 0 bases and the J gene lost 1 base, with 10 bases spanning the gap. The DNA of the CDR3 is TGTGCCAGCAGCTTGGGGAGAACATTGAACACCGGGGAGCTGTTTTTT. Encoded protein: CASSLGRTLNTGELFF.